Below are 22 T cell receptor beta chains sequenced from a single sample in a study of blood T cells in healthy people across ages (dated by TCRdb to between 2014 and 2017). Receptor libraries were prepared by 5' RACE. The sample was run on an Illumina HiSeq 2500. A second PCR of about 6 to 11 cycles was performed with a sample-barcoded 5' primer and a J-beta primer mix. TCRdb ran its own pipeline on the public reads, namely fastp trimming at Q25 and MiXCR clone calling, and kept in-frame beta chains. Each entry is one CDR3 protein sequence, shown with its most common DNA and genes. This sample is represented by around 780,000 distinct CDR3 sequences; roughly 25% of them were singletons. The leading ten clones occupy about 3% of the sample. These data were also reused for a study on T cells of mothers and their children.

Sequencing used blood. These receptors were collected from a boy aged 5-17 years in good health.

This clonotype was observed at least ten times. CDR3: CASSSQTWGVGYEQYF. The DNA of the CDR3 is TGTGCCAGCAGCTCCCAGACCTGGGGGGTAGGCTACGAGCAGTACTTC. The chain is built from TRBV7-2 and TRBJ2-7, with D tentatively TRBD2 (6 bases). The CDR3 is 16 residues long. The germline gives CDR1 SGHTA, CDR2 FQGNSA. With 4 bases removed from V and 3 bases from J, the gap between germline ends came to 19 bases. The full variable domain, with the rest looked up from reference TRBV7-2 and TRBJ2-7, is GAGVSQSPSNKVTEKGKDVELRCDPISGHTALYWYRQSLGQGLEFLIYFQGNSAPDKSGLPSDRFSAERTGGSVSTLTIQRTQQEDSAVYLCASSSQTWGVGYEQYFGPGTRLTVT.

This chain links TRBV4-1 with TRBJ1-1; D possibly corresponds to TRBD1 (6 bases). The CDR3 extends over 15 amino acids. The ends were cut back, 4 bases at V and 3 bases at J, with 15 bases in the middle. Looked up from germline, CDR1 is MGHRA and CDR2 is YSYEKL. The CDR3 DNA sequence: TGCGCCAGCAGCCTTCAATGGGGGGCGGACACTGAAGCTTTCTTT. Its translation: CASSLQWGADTEAFF.

V gene TRBV18 combines with J gene TRBJ1-4; TRBD1 is a possible D gene (5 bases). Germline V gene data show CDR1 as KGHSH and CDR2 as LQKENI. Trimming stripped 6 bases from V and 2 bases from J, with 13 bases between. This CDR3 has 15 amino acids. The CDR3 region has the DNA TGTGCCAGCTCCCGACTGGAGGGGACTAATGAAAAACTGTTTTTT. This sequence encodes CASSRLEGTNEKLFF.

This clonotype was observed a single time. The chain joins TRBV11-2 to TRBJ1-2, with D tentatively TRBD1 (6 bases). Trimming took 6 bases from V and 4 from J, leaving 18 bases between them. CDR1 and CDR2 (germline): SGHAT, FQNNGV. CDR3 length equals 15 residues. CDR3 DNA sequence: TGTGCCAGCAGGCGTGGAACAGGGTACGGCTATGGCTACACCTTC. Protein product: CASRRGTGYGYGYTF.

In its sample, this clonotype was seen a few times. CDR3 DNA: TGTGCCAGCAGTAAGCATGAGACCCAGTACTTC. This encodes CASSKHETQYF. The chain links TRBV6-1 to TRBJ2-5, with no clear D. The ends were cut back, 5 bases at V and 5 bases at J, with 6 bases in the middle. The CDR3 contains 11 residues. The germline V gene has CDR1 MNHNS and CDR2 SASEGT.

Only a few counts were recorded for this clonotype. The CDR3 nucleotides read TGTGCCAGCACCCTCAGCGGGGGGGCCGGTGAGCAGTTCTTC. This gives the protein CASTLSGGAGEQFF. The gene calls are TRBV3-1 and TRBJ2-1, with 10 bases aligning to TRBD2. Unmatched junction bases numbered 9, after V lost 7 bases and J lost 9 bases. The CDR3 is 14 residues long. Germline lookup yields CDR1 LGHDT and CDR2 YNNKEL (reference sequence).

V and J are TRBV10-3 and TRBJ2-2; 7 bases agree with TRBD1. The germline gives CDR1 ENHRY, CDR2 SYGVKD. V lost 11 bases and J lost 4; bases outside the gene matches: 10. CDR3 length: 14 residues. The CDR3 nucleotides are TGTGCCTTGCAGGGGGATGTAGGCACCGGGGAGCTGTTTTTT. It codes for CALQGDVGTGELFF.

This clonotype was seen a few times. V and J are TRBV28 and TRBJ2-7; D unresolved. The V end lost 8 bases, the J end lost 3 bases, and 17 bases lay between the germline ends. Germline V CDR1 and CDR2: MDHEN, SYDVKM. The CDR3 sequence is 14 residues long. DNA for the CDR3: TGTGCCAGCGGCGGTTCTTACACTTTCTACGAGCAGTACTTC. Protein sequence: CASGGSYTFYEQYF.

The rearrangement links TRBV11-2 to TRBJ1-1; D perhaps matches TRBD1 (6 bases). V dropped 7 bases and J dropped 4 bases, with 13 bases sitting between them. The CDR3 length is 13 residues. Germline-derived CDR1 and CDR2 are SGHAT and FQNNGV. The DNA of the CDR3 is TGTGCCAGCATCTTGGGGGGGCCCACTGAAGCTTTCTTT. Its protein is CASILGGPTEAFF.

This clonotype came up a few times. The chain has TRBV27 and TRBJ2-7, with D possibly being TRBD1 (6 bases). V gave up 6 bases and J gave up 6 bases, with 12 bases separating them. CDR3 length equals 12 residues. From germline, CDR1 is MNHEY and CDR2 SMNVEV (reference sequence). For the CDR3, the DNA is TGTGCCAGCAGCCAAACAGGGCGCGAGCAGTACTTC. It yields the protein CASSQTGREQYF.

The V gene is TRBV6-4, the J gene TRBJ2-1; 9 nucleotides match TRBD2. CDR1 MRHNA and CDR2 SNTAGT come from the germline V gene. The V segment lost 0 bases and the J segment 6 bases; nucleotides outside the gene matches: 3. The CDR3 contains 15 residues. CDR3 sequence: CASSDSAGGPNEQFF. CDR3 DNA sequence: TGTGCCAGCAGTGACTCGGCGGGGGGGCCCAATGAGCAGTTCTTC.

The V and J genes are TRBV2 and TRBJ2-6, with no clear D. The germline CDR1 and CDR2 sequences are SNHLY and FYNNEI. The V end was cut by 11 bases, the J end by 1 base, with 12 bases between. The CDR3 covers 14 residues. The CDR3 nucleotides read TGTGCCGTCGCCCGGCTATCTGGGGCCAACGTCCTGACTTTC. It encodes CAVARLSGANVLTF.

The V gene is TRBV14, the J gene TRBJ2-5; no definite D call. The CDR3 covers 16 residues. V gave up 0 bases and J gave up 5 bases, with 16 bases separating them. Germline assignment: CDR1 SGHDN and CDR2 FVKESK. In DNA form, the CDR3 reads TGTGCCAGCAGCCAAGAGAGGCCACCAATCCGGGAGACCCAGTACTTC. It is translated as CASSQERPPIRETQYF.

This clonotype was picked up a small number of times. This rearrangement joins TRBV12-3 or TRBV12-4 to TRBJ2-7, with D perhaps TRBD1 (6 bases). Trimming shortened V by 5 bases and J by 5 bases, and 16 bases separated the two germline ends. The CDR3 spans 14 residues. The CDR3 bases are TGTGCCAGCAGTCCCCTAGAGGGGGTAGACGAGCAGTACTTC. This codes for CASSPLEGVDEQYF.

The V and J genes are TRBV6-5 and TRBJ1-2; 8 bases agree with TRBD1. CDR1 is MNHEY and CDR2 is SVGAGI in the germline V gene. The ends lost 6 bases at V and 0 bases at J; junction bases unmatched: 3. This CDR3 is 14 amino acids long. The CDR3 region has the DNA TGTGCCAGCAGCCGGGACAGGACTAACTATGGCTACACCTTC. This translates into CASSRDRTNYGYTF.

The rearrangement joins TRBV11-3 to TRBJ2-2, with D perhaps matching TRBD2 (5 bases). Per germline, CDR1 SGHNT and CDR2 YENEEA. V was trimmed by 6 bases and J by 6 bases, leaving 11 bases between them. The CDR3 has 13 amino acids. The CDR3 DNA reads TGTGCCAGCAGTACCTACGGGGCCGGGGAGCTGTTTTTT. Its protein is CASSTYGAGELFF.

V and J are TRBV12-3 or TRBV12-4 and TRBJ2-3; D is undetermined. V dropped 8 bases and J dropped 6 bases, with 9 bases sitting between them. CDR3 length: 11 residues. CDR3 DNA: TGTGCCAGCGCGAATTTGGATACGCAGTATTTT. Translating it yields CASANLDTQYF.

The chain uses TRBV30 and TRBJ2-7; 8 nucleotides agree with TRBD2. CDR1 is GTSNPN, CDR2 SVGIG, per germline (reference sequence). This CDR3 comprises 15 residues. With 0 bases clipped from V and 7 bases from J, the junction kept 11 bases outside the gene matches. DNA for the CDR3: TGTGCCTGGAGTGTATTTACTAGCGGCCTCGGTGAGCAGTACTTC. It is translated as CAWSVFTSGLGEQYF.

V and J are TRBV27 and TRBJ1-6; TRBD1 matches at 9 bases. Germline assignment: CDR1 MNHEY and CDR2 SMNVEV (reference sequence). The length of the CDR3 is 14 residues. The V gene end was trimmed by 3 bases and the J gene end by 8 bases; junction bases not matched to a gene: 2. CDR3 loop: CASSLWTGDSPLHF. CDR3 bases: TGTGCCAGCAGTTTGTGGACAGGGGATTCACCCCTCCACTTT.

This chain connects TRBV19 to TRBJ2-2; D ambiguous. The V and J ends lost 6 bases and 2 bases respectively, with 10 bases between them. Germline values: CDR1 LNHDA, CDR2 SQIVND (reference sequence). CDR3 length: 14 amino acids. DNA of the CDR3: TGTGCCAGTAGCGAACAGATTAACACCGGGGAGCTGTTTTTT. This sequence encodes CASSEQINTGELFF.

The V and J genes are TRBV10-2 and TRBJ2-5; D is tentatively TRBD1 or TRBD2 (5 bases each). The CDR3 totals 16 residues. Trimming shortened V by 2 bases and J by 5 bases, and 18 bases separated the two germline ends. Germline-derived CDR1 and CDR2 are WSHSY and SAAADI. CDR3 coding DNA: TGCGCCAGCAGTGAGCCGCCGGGACGGTGGGGGGAGACCCAGTACTTC. Translated: CASSEPPGRWGETQYF.

The rearrangement joins TRBV7-9 to TRBJ2-3; D uncertain. The ends were cut back, 8 bases at V and 0 bases at J, with 12 bases in the middle. CDR3 length: 14 residues. Germline V CDR1 and CDR2: SEHNR, FQNEAQ (reference sequence). CDR3 bases: TGTGCCAGCGTCGGGCAGACTAGCACAGATACGCAGTATTTT. Its translation: CASVGQTSTDTQYF.